The 30 T cell receptor beta chains listed next were all sequenced from one sample in a study of blood T cell repertoires in COVID-19. Generated by immunoSEQ multiplex PCR, the TCRdb table keeps only in-frame clones and is missing some. The table shows 150,000 to 250,000 clones, with roughly four fifths occurring only once. The sequencing input was PBMCs or T cells enriched from blood (not recorded which). These TCRs come from a man aged 40-50 years who had recovered from COVID-19.

This chain uses TRBV10-1 with TRBJ2-2; TRBD2 is a possible D gene (6 bases). This CDR3 has 15 amino acids. Trimming took off 1 base at V and 5 bases at J, with 11 bases between the two ends. The germline gives CDR1 WNHNN, CDR2 SYGVQD (reference sequence). CDR3 nucleotides: TGCGCCAGCAGTGAGTTACGGGAGTCAACCGGGGAGCTGTTTTTT. Its protein is CASSELRESTGELFF.

The V call is TRBV10-3, the J call TRBJ2-6; TRBD1 aligns across 9 bases. The CDR3 is made up of 19 amino acids. The J segment lost 1 base and the V segment lost 4 bases, leaving 11 bases of the junction unmatched. Germline V lookup: CDR1 ENHRY, CDR2 SYGVKD. CDR3 sequence: CAISAAPGQGLSGANVLTF. The CDR3 nucleotides are TGTGCCATCAGTGCAGCCCCGGGACAGGGTCTATCTGGGGCCAACGTCCTGACTTTC.

This clone was detected only once. The chain recombines TRBV18 with TRBJ2-1; TRBD2 agrees at 10 bases. CDR1 and CDR2 from the germline V gene are KGHSH and LQKENI. J was trimmed by 10 bases and V by 4 bases; bases with no gene match: 7. CDR3 length: 14 amino acids. The CDR3 DNA reads as TGTGCCAGCTCACACGAGCGGGAGGGTGCCGAGCAGTTCTTC. This translates into CASSHEREGAEQFF.

The CDR3 DNA reads TGTGCCAGCTCACCCATGCCCCCAGATGCAACTAATGAAAAACTGTTTTTT. This translates into CASSPMPPDATNEKLFF. The rearrangement joins TRBV18 to TRBJ1-4; no clear D gene. The CDR3 runs to 17 residues. Trimming cost V 3 bases and J 0 bases, with 14 bases left between them. Germline CDR1 KGHSH, CDR2 LQKENI. Full variable domain (missing parts from reference TRBV18 and TRBJ1-4): NAGVMQNPRHLVRRRGQEARLRCSPMKGHSHVYWYRQLPEEGLKFMVYLQKENIIDESGMPKERFSAEFPKEGPSILRIQQVVRGDSAAYFCASSPMPPDATNEKLFFGSGTQLSVL.

V is TRBV4-3 and J is TRBJ1-4, with TRBD1 matching 7 bases. The CDR3 has 15 amino acids. Germline V lookup: CDR1 LGHNA, CDR2 YSLEER. The J segment lost 6 bases and the V segment lost 0 bases, leaving 4 bases of the junction unmatched. This CDR3 reads CASSQDPRGYEKLFF. CDR3 nucleotides: TGCGCCAGCAGCCAAGACCCCAGGGGGTATGAAAAACTGTTTTTT.

This CDR3 is CAISEAETQYF. CDR3 sequence (DNA): TGTGCCATCAGTGAGGCGGAGACCCAGTACTTC. The gene calls are TRBV10-3 and TRBJ2-5; D gene uncertain. Per germline, CDR1 ENHRY and CDR2 SYGVKD. The CDR3 extends over 11 amino acids. V lost 2 bases, J lost 5 bases, and 3 bases lay in between.

In its sample, this clone was seen a few times. This chain links TRBV4-1 with TRBJ1-5; D is ambiguous. The CDR3 sequence is 15 residues long. Germline loops: CDR1 MGHRA, CDR2 YSYEKL. V lost 0 bases, J lost 6 bases, and 12 bases lay in between. This CDR3 is CASSQDPAGSQPQHF. CDR3 sequence (DNA): TGCGCCAGCAGCCAAGATCCGGCAGGTAGTCAGCCCCAGCATTTT.

The rearrangement uses TRBV3-1 (or the pseudogene TRBV3-2) and TRBJ1-2, with D possibly being TRBD1 (6 bases). Germline V gene lookup returns CDR1 LGHDT and CDR2 YNNKEL (reference sequence). This CDR3 spans 15 amino acids. The V and J ends lost 5 bases and 4 bases respectively, with 17 bases between them. The CDR3 DNA sequence: TGTGCCAGCAGCAGCACTCCCGGGACATCCTATGGCTACACCTTC. It translates to CASSSTPGTSYGYTF.

The chain links TRBV5-5 to TRBJ2-7, with D maybe TRBD1 (6 bases). The CDR3 spans 15 residues. The germline V and J ends were trimmed by 4 bases and 3 bases, with 17 bases remaining between them. In germline, CDR1 is SGHKS, CDR2 YYEKEE (reference sequence). CDR3 in DNA: TGTGCCAGCAGCGCATCTCCACAGGGTCTCTACGAGCAGTACGTC. It is translated as CASSASPQGLYEQYV.

The chain employs TRBV28 and TRBJ1-2; D gene ambiguous. The CDR3 is 13 amino acids. V gave up 8 bases and J gave up 4 bases, with 14 bases separating them. The germline CDR1 and CDR2 sequences are MDHEN and SYDVKM. DNA of the CDR3: TGTGCCAGCTGGCGTGAAACTAGCTATGGCTACACCTTC. This codes for CASWRETSYGYTF.

This rearrangement joins TRBV29-1 to TRBJ1-2; TRBD1 matches 11 bases. V shed 7 bases and J 7 bases; nucleotides not matched to a gene: 5. Germline lookup yields CDR1 SQVTM and CDR2 ANQGSEA. This CDR3 comprises 12 residues. CDR3 protein: CSAGQGVVGYTF. Written as DNA, the CDR3 is TGCAGCGCGGGACAGGGGGTGGTTGGCTACACCTTC.

Concerning this clone itself: This clone may be a read error of a much larger clone one base away. V usage is TRBV2 and J usage is TRBJ2-6; D remains ambiguous. The CDR3 runs 14 residues. CDR1 SNHLY and CDR2 FYNNEI come from the germline V gene. V shed 3 bases and J shed 0 bases, with 3 bases lying between them. CDR3: CASSESSGANVLTF. Here the CDR3 DNA reads TGTGCCAGCAGTGAGAGCTCTGGGGCCAACGTCCTGACTTTC.

The chain has TRBV6-2 or TRBV6-3 and TRBJ2-5, with a possible D match to TRBD1 (5 bases). This CDR3 comprises 15 residues. The germline V gene has CDR1 MNHEY and CDR2 SVGEGT. The V end was cut by 2 bases, the J end by 0 bases, with 10 bases between. The CDR3 nucleotides read TGTGCCAGCAGTTACGGGCCGGACAACCAAGAGACCCAGTACTTC. It encodes CASSYGPDNQETQYF.

This clone was seen once. The genes are TRBV27 and TRBJ2-2; 9 bases are shared with TRBD1. The CDR3 is 15 residues long. J lost 6 bases, V lost 1 base, and 3 bases had no gene match. The germline V gene encodes CDR1 MNHEY and CDR2 SMNVEV (reference sequence). The CDR3 is CASSLWDRDPGELFF. For the CDR3, the DNA is TGTGCCAGCAGTTTATGGGACAGGGACCCCGGGGAGCTGTTTTTT.

V is TRBV5-4 and J is TRBJ2-7; 7 bases are a match to TRBD1. Unmatched junction bases numbered 11, after V lost 2 bases and J lost 0 bases. The CDR3 runs to 17 residues. Germline V gene data show CDR1 as SGHNT and CDR2 as YYREEE (reference sequence). The CDR3 here is CASSLVLVAGGSYEQYF. The CDR3 nucleotides are TGTGCCAGCAGCTTAGTTTTGGTGGCAGGGGGCTCCTACGAGCAGTACTTC.

The chain is built from TRBV7-8 and TRBJ2-7; D remains ambiguous. Per germline, CDR1 SGHVS and CDR2 FQNEAQ. There are 13 residues in the CDR3. Trimming removed 2 bases at V and 0 bases at J, with 5 bases between. DNA for the CDR3: TGTGCCAGCAGCTTACAGGACTCCTACGAGCAGTACTTC. It yields the protein CASSLQDSYEQYF.

In this sample, this clone turned up a few times. This chain uses TRBV3-1 (or the pseudogene TRBV3-2) with TRBJ1-2; 7 bases agree with TRBD1. Germline CDR1 is LGHDT and CDR2 is YNNKEL (reference sequence). This CDR3 region has 14 residues. Trimming cost V 0 bases and J 4 bases; bases outside gene matches: 2. The CDR3 region is CASSQETGPYGYTF. The CDR3 DNA sequence: TGTGCCAGCAGCCAAGAGACAGGGCCCTATGGCTACACCTTC.

The chain carries TRBV6-1 and TRBJ2-5; D is perhaps TRBD1 (6 bases). V was shortened by 1 base and J by 9 bases, with 15 bases between the two germline ends. CDR1 is MNHNS, CDR2 SASEGT, per germline. The CDR3 runs to 14 residues. The CDR3 here is CASSEGDTLWAQYF. CDR3 in DNA: TGTGCCAGCAGTGAAGGGGACACACTTTGGGCCCAGTACTTC.

The rearrangement uses TRBV18 and TRBJ1-2; D might be TRBD1 (5 bases). The CDR3 is made up of 15 amino acids. V dropped 1 base and J dropped 5 bases, with 14 bases sitting between them. Germline V gene lookup returns CDR1 KGHSH and CDR2 LQKENI. The DNA of the CDR3 is TGTGCCAGCTCACCACTAGGGGCGGGAGATTATGGCTACACCTTC. Translation gives CASSPLGAGDYGYTF.

This clone was picked up one time. J is TRBJ2-3 and V is TRBV3-1 (or the pseudogene TRBV3-2); 7 positions match TRBD1. CDR3 length: 14 amino acids. Per germline, CDR1 LGHDT and CDR2 YNNKEL (reference sequence). The ends lost 4 bases at V and 1 base at J; junction bases unmatched: 2. The CDR3 sequence is CASSRTGGTDTQYF. CDR3 nucleotide sequence: TGTGCCAGCAGCCGGACAGGAGGCACAGATACGCAGTATTTT.

The chain combines TRBV10-3 with TRBJ1-2; TRBD1 matches 8 bases. Losses at the gene ends were 4 bases for V and 2 bases for J; bases not matched to a gene: 6. Germline assignment: CDR1 ENHRY and CDR2 SYGVKD. The CDR3 is 15 amino acids. CDR3 nucleotide sequence: TGTGCCATCAGTGCGGGACAGGTGACCAACTATGGCTACACCTTC. Translated, it gives CAISAGQVTNYGYTF.

The V call is TRBV2, the J call TRBJ2-7; weak D call: TRBD2 (5 bases). The CDR3 runs to 13 residues. The ends were cut back, 7 bases at V and 1 base at J, with 11 bases in the middle. From germline, CDR1 is SNHLY and CDR2 FYNNEI. Written as DNA, the CDR3 is TGTGCCAGCAACGGGGTCGGGTCCTACGAGCAGTACTTC. Translating gives CASNGVGSYEQYF.

This chain uses TRBV12-5 with TRBJ2-1, with TRBD2 matching 10 bases. The CDR3 is 16 residues long. The ends lost 5 bases at V and 7 bases at J; junction bases unmatched: 11. Per the germline V gene, CDR1 is LGHNT and CDR2 is FRNRAP. CDR3 bases: TGTGCTAGTGGTCTGGGGTCTAGCGGGAGTTGGAATGAGCAGTTCTTC. Its protein is CASGLGSSGSWNEQFF.

The rearrangement joins TRBV2 to TRBJ1-2, with 9 bases lining up with TRBD1. V was clipped by 6 bases and J by 4 bases; unmatched bases: 6. The CDR3 spans 14 residues. Germline CDR1 is SNHLY and CDR2 is FYNNEI. The CDR3 coding sequence is TGTGCCAGCAGAACCGGGACAGGGTCCTATGGCTACACCTTC. Translating it yields CASRTGTGSYGYTF.

The chain employs TRBV4-2 and TRBJ2-3; D perhaps matches TRBD2 (5 bases). The CDR3 sequence is 16 residues long. V lost 0 bases and J 0 bases, leaving 10 bases between the germline ends. From germline, CDR1 is LGHNA and CDR2 YNFKEQ. The CDR3 sequence: CASSQENGVSTDTQYF. CDR3 DNA sequence: TGTGCCAGCAGCCAAGAGAACGGGGTTAGCACAGATACGCAGTATTTT.

This clone was picked up one time. This chain uses TRBV28 with TRBJ2-7, with a possible D match to TRBD2 (5 bases). This CDR3 region has 14 residues. The germline V and J ends were trimmed by 4 bases and 2 bases, with 12 bases remaining between them. Germline CDR1 reads MDHEN; CDR2 reads SYDVKM. CDR3 region: CASSSGKGAYEQYF. CDR3 DNA: TGTGCCAGCAGTTCGGGGAAGGGAGCCTACGAGCAGTACTTC.

In this sample, this clone turned up a few times. The chain has TRBV3-1 (or the pseudogene TRBV3-2) and TRBJ2-1; D perhaps matches TRBD2 (6 bases). V was clipped by 3 bases and J by 7 bases, with 10 bases between them. Germline CDR1 and CDR2: LGHDT and YNNKEL (reference sequence). The length of the CDR3 is 13 residues. CDR3 in DNA: TGTGCCAGCAGCCACGGAGGGAGGAATGAGCAGTTCTTC. Translated, it gives CASSHGGRNEQFF.

The chain has TRBV6-6 and TRBJ2-7; 10 positions match TRBD1. Losses at the gene ends were 6 bases for V and 3 bases for J; bases not matched to a gene: 8. There are 15 residues in the CDR3. The germline V gene encodes CDR1 MNHNY and CDR2 SVGAGI (reference sequence). The CDR3 sequence: CASSPGQGGLYEQYV. In nucleotides, the CDR3 is TGTGCCAGCAGCCCTGGACAGGGGGGCCTCTACGAGCAGTACGTC.

This clone was counted a single time. The chain is built from TRBV21-1 and TRBJ2-3; TRBD2 is the table's D call and was not checked against the DNA. TRBV21-1 is a documented pseudogene. CDR3 length equals 14 residues. CDR3 loop: CASSKARGADTQYF. Written as DNA, the CDR3 is TGTGCCAGCAGCAAAGCACGGGGGGCAGATACGCAGTATTTT.

The gene calls are TRBV19 and TRBJ2-7; TRBD1 aligns across 7 bases. Trimming took 4 bases from V and 5 from J; bases not matched to a gene: 11. Germline V gives CDR1 LNHDA, CDR2 SQIVND (reference sequence). CDR3 length: 15 amino acids. The DNA for the CDR3 is TGTGCCAGTAGTACCACAGGGGACCTTTTAGACGAGCAGTACTTC. Encoded protein: CASSTTGDLLDEQYF.